This is a list of T cell receptor beta chains from one sample in a study of a mutant IDH1 vaccine in newly diagnosed glioma. Data came from immunoSEQ multiplex PCR; TCRdb stores just in-frame clones and leaves some out. The data show tens of thousands of clones, approximately 75% seen once. No cognate antigen is known for these TCRs. The sample was PBMCs, taken from a glioma patient whose treatment included an IDH1 peptide vaccine. Receptors were obtained from a man aged 35-49 years with glioma. The CDR3 runs from the conserved cysteine through the conserved F or W. A D gene is named only where the DNA matches it firmly. Only some rows state a clone size, as once, few, many or a class for expanded clones.

CDR3: CASAQNQWTEQFF
DNA: TGTGCCAGCGCCCAAAATCAGTGGACCGAGCAGTTCTTC
J: TRBJ2-1
D: NA
size: NA
V: TRBV6-5

CDR3: CATSRVGGHGELFF
DNA: TGTGCCACCAGCAGGGTCGGGGGGCACGGGGAGCTGTTTTTT
J: TRBJ2-2
D: NA
size: NA
V: TRBV15

CDR3: CASSPDRVGNTIYF
DNA: TGTGCCAGTAGCCCGGACAGGGTTGGAAACACCATATATTTT
J: TRBJ1-3
D: TRBD1
size: NA
V: TRBV19

CDR3: CASSVSGEVGYTF
DNA: TGTGCCAGTAGTGTCTCAGGGGAGGTGGGCTACACCTTC
J: TRBJ1-2
D: NA
size: NA
V: TRBV19

CDR3: CASSPGTSGGTYQETQYF
DNA: TGCGCCAGCAGCCCGGGGACTAGCGGGGGGACGTACCAAGAGACCCAGTACTTC
J: TRBJ2-5
D: TRBD2
size: NA
V: TRBV4-3

CDR3: CASSLRSWTEGDSGNTIYF
DNA: TGTGCCAGCAGCTTAAGGAGTTGGACAGAAGGAGACTCTGGAAACACCATATATTTT
J: TRBJ1-3
D: NA
size: NA
V: TRBV7-9

CDR3: CALPIRAEKYNEQFF
DNA: TGTGCCCTCCCAATTCGAGCGGAAAAATACAATGAGCAGTTCTTC
J: TRBJ2-1
D: NA
size: NA
V: TRBV7-9

CDR3: CASSLASRTGGELFF
DNA: TGTGCCAGCAGCTTGGCGAGTAGGACGGGCGGGGAGCTGTTTTTT
J: TRBJ2-2
D: NA
size: few
V: TRBV5-4

CDR3: CASSLDGRASETQYF
DNA: TGTGCCAGCAGCTTAGACGGGAGGGCCTCTGAGACCCAGTACTTC
J: TRBJ2-5
D: TRBD2
size: NA
V: TRBV7-3

CDR3: CASSRLAGGPRTAGELFF
DNA: TGTGCCAGTAGTCGACTAGCGGGGGGGCCGAGGACCGCCGGGGAGCTGTTTTTT
J: TRBJ2-2
D: TRBD2
size: NA
V: TRBV19

CDR3: CASSGFSGADTQYF
DNA: TGTGCCAGCAGCGGGTTCTCAGGGGCAGATACGCAGTATTTT
J: TRBJ2-3
D: NA
size: NA
V: TRBV7-2

CDR3: CASSRARFSTDTQYF
DNA: TGTGCCAGCAGCCGCGCCAGGTTCAGCACAGATACGCAGTATTTT
J: TRBJ2-3
D: NA
size: NA
V: TRBV7-6

CDR3: CASSPGTGGTGELFF
DNA: TGTGCCAGCAGCCCAGGGACAGGGGGCACCGGGGAGCTGTTTTTT
J: TRBJ2-2
D: TRBD1
size: few
V: TRBV11-2

CDR3: CASSRGLEQPQHF
DNA: TGCGCCAGCAGCCGGGGGCTTGAGCAGCCCCAGCATTTT
J: TRBJ1-5
D: NA
size: NA
V: TRBV4-1

CDR3: CASGNRGTGVFEQYF
DNA: TGTGCCAGCGGAAATAGGGGGACAGGGGTTTTCGAGCAGTACTTC
J: TRBJ2-7
D: TRBD1
size: NA
V: TRBV6-1

CDR3: CATSRGIGETQYF
DNA: TGTGCCACCAGTCGGGGGATAGGTGAGACCCAGTACTTC
J: TRBJ2-5
D: NA
size: NA
V: TRBV11-3

CDR3: CASSLTQDEQYF
DNA: TGTGCCAGCAGTCTGACCCAAGACGAGCAGTACTTC
J: TRBJ2-7
D: NA
size: NA
V: TRBV4-2

CDR3: CASTWTGLPISYLEQFF
DNA: TGTGCCAGCACTTGGACAGGCCTACCCATTTCTTATTTGGAGCAGTTCTTC
J: TRBJ2-1
D: TRBD1
size: NA
V: TRBV2

CDR3: CASSVGGGTYNEQFF
DNA: TGCGCCAGCAGTGTTGGGGGGGGAACCTACAATGAGCAGTTCTTC
J: TRBJ2-1
D: TRBD2
size: NA
V: TRBV10-2

CDR3: CASSELAGGGHEQFF
DNA: TGTGCCAGCAGTGAGTTAGCGGGAGGAGGCCATGAGCAGTTCTTC
J: TRBJ2-1
D: TRBD2
size: NA
V: TRBV6-4

CDR3: CAISVEANTEAFF
DNA: TGTGCCATCAGTGTCGAAGCGAACACTGAAGCTTTCTTT
J: TRBJ1-1
D: NA
size: NA
V: TRBV10-3

CDR3: CASSFGTLGQETQYF
DNA: TGTGCCAGCAGCTTTGGGACACTCGGGCAAGAGACCCAGTACTTC
J: TRBJ2-5
D: NA
size: once
V: TRBV5-6

CDR3: CAWSVGSYEQYF
DNA: TGTGCCTGGAGTGTCGGCAGCTACGAGCAGTACTTC
J: TRBJ2-7
D: NA
size: NA
V: TRBV30

CDR3: CASSYFGGTEAFF
DNA: TGTGCCAGCAGTTACTTTGGGGGAACTGAAGCTTTCTTT
J: TRBJ1-1
D: NA
size: NA
V: TRBV6-5